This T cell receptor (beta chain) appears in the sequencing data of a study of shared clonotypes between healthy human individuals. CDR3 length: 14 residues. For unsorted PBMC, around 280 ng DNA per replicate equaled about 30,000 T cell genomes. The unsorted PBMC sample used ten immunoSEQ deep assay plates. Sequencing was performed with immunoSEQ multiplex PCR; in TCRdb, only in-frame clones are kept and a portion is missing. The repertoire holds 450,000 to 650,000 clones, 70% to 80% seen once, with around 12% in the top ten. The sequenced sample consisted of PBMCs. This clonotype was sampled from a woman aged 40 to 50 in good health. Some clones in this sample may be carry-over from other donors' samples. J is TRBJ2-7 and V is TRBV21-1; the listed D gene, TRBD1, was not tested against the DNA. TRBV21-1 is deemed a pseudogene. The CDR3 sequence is CASSHRQGGYEQYF. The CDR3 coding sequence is TGTGCCAGCAGCCACCGACAGGGGGGGTACGAGCAGTACTTC.